This is a list of T cell receptor beta chains from one sample in a study of Ad26.COV2.S vaccination and SARS-CoV-2 variants. The table came from immunoSEQ multiplex PCR; TCRdb's copy has only in-frame clones and leaves some out. Among around 320,000 clones listed, about nine tenths were seen once. The specimen comprised peripheral blood, sampled in a trial of Ad26.COV2.S vaccine versus placebo. These receptors came from a person aged 18 to 65 who received the Ad26.COV2.S COVID-19 vaccine or a placebo. The CDR3 runs from the conserved cysteine through the conserved F or W. Fields, in order: J gene, V gene, CDR3 protein.

j_gene: TRBJ1-1
v_gene: TRBV6-5
CDR3aa: CASRGLNGLNTEAFF

j_gene: TRBJ1-1
v_gene: TRBV6-6
CDR3aa: CASSAGTVNTEAFF

j_gene: TRBJ1-2
v_gene: TRBV5-5
CDR3aa: CASSLGPQGDYGYTF

j_gene: TRBJ2-2
v_gene: TRBV19
CDR3aa: CASSIRGSNTGELFF

j_gene: TRBJ2-2
v_gene: TRBV29-1
CDR3aa: CSAHVGTETGELFF

j_gene: TRBJ2-7
v_gene: TRBV30
CDR3aa: CAWSLELGQGPYEQYF

j_gene: TRBJ2-7
v_gene: TRBV19
CDR3aa: CASSPLQGILSYEQYF

j_gene: TRBJ2-7
v_gene: TRBV11-2
CDR3aa: CASSFTQTYEQYF

j_gene: TRBJ2-1
v_gene: TRBV5-4
CDR3aa: CASSLPGLAGSNEQFF

j_gene: TRBJ1-5
v_gene: TRBV4-1
CDR3aa: CASSPPSRGYSNQPQHF

j_gene: TRBJ1-1
v_gene: TRBV24-1
CDR3aa: CATSDYSGEAFF

j_gene: TRBJ1-5
v_gene: TRBV6-8
CDR3aa: CASSKPGHVNQPQHF

j_gene: TRBJ1-1
v_gene: TRBV6-2/TRBV6-3
CDR3aa: CASSYPGPWNTEAFF

j_gene: TRBJ1-1
v_gene: TRBV7-6
CDR3aa: CASWGPLGMNTEAFF

j_gene: TRBJ1-1
v_gene: TRBV19
CDR3aa: CASSAGPGHAFF

j_gene: TRBJ2-1
v_gene: TRBV7-9
CDR3aa: CASSLGGRGGHNEQFF

j_gene: TRBJ1-2
v_gene: TRBV2
CDR3aa: CASTNTGPSNGYTF

j_gene: TRBJ2-7
v_gene: TRBV6-2/TRBV6-3
CDR3aa: CASSYLAGAAVEQYF

j_gene: TRBJ2-3
v_gene: TRBV5-1
CDR3aa: CASSLLAQDTQYF

j_gene: TRBJ1-2
v_gene: TRBV9
CDR3aa: CASSKAHTRANYGYTF

j_gene: TRBJ2-7
v_gene: TRBV6-5
CDR3aa: CASSYGGPPSYEQYF

j_gene: TRBJ1-2
v_gene: TRBV9
CDR3aa: CASSVGVLEGATSGYTF

j_gene: TRBJ1-5
v_gene: TRBV6-5
CDR3aa: CASSYHLGDNQPQHF

j_gene: TRBJ1-1
v_gene: TRBV7-9
CDR3aa: CASSPPQTAPNTEAFF

j_gene: TRBJ1-1
v_gene: TRBV24-1
CDR3aa: CATRGQGNTEAFF

j_gene: TRBJ2-7
v_gene: TRBV6-6
CDR3aa: CASSYRTGGYEQYF

j_gene: TRBJ1-5
v_gene: TRBV7-9
CDR3aa: CASSLGGLNQPQHF

j_gene: TRBJ2-5
v_gene: TRBV5-4
CDR3aa: CAAGGELGTQYF

j_gene: TRBJ1-3
v_gene: TRBV4-3
CDR3aa: CASSQDEQGAGNTIYF

j_gene: TRBJ2-7
v_gene: TRBV5-4
CDR3aa: CASSGSYEQYF

j_gene: TRBJ1-1
v_gene: TRBV15
CDR3aa: CATTPGAKGTEAFF

j_gene: TRBJ2-1
v_gene: TRBV7-9
CDR3aa: CASSLGGADEQFF

j_gene: TRBJ2-1
v_gene: TRBV27
CDR3aa: CASSLVVLGYNEQFF

j_gene: TRBJ1-2
v_gene: TRBV21-1
CDR3aa: CASIRPSRGYTF

j_gene: TRBJ2-3
v_gene: TRBV7-6
CDR3aa: CASSLAEGQRTDTQYF

j_gene: TRBJ2-2
v_gene: TRBV9
CDR3aa: CASSVGTANTGELFF

j_gene: TRBJ2-7
v_gene: TRBV6-5
CDR3aa: CATTPGQPYEQYF

j_gene: TRBJ2-7
v_gene: TRBV19
CDR3aa: CASSIWGQVQQYF

j_gene: TRBJ2-2
v_gene: TRBV6-1
CDR3aa: CASSKDFQTANTGELFF

j_gene: TRBJ2-1
v_gene: TRBV2
CDR3aa: CASSSRTGGYNEQFF

j_gene: TRBJ1-1
v_gene: TRBV27
CDR3aa: CASSKYRGQDEAFF

j_gene: TRBJ1-5
v_gene: TRBV30
CDR3aa: CAWRVTGAVNQPQHF

j_gene: TRBJ1-1
v_gene: TRBV9
CDR3aa: CASSVGGTNTEAFF

j_gene: TRBJ2-5
v_gene: TRBV3-1/TRBV3-2
CDR3aa: CASSQSTRQETQYF

j_gene: TRBJ1-5
v_gene: TRBV6-1
CDR3aa: CASSEFRIGNQPQHF

j_gene: TRBJ2-3
v_gene: TRBV7-2
CDR3aa: CASSFLELGGDTQYF

j_gene: TRBJ1-1
v_gene: TRBV19
CDR3aa: CASSRAARGTEAFF

j_gene: TRBJ2-7
v_gene: TRBV5-4
CDR3aa: CASRFSQGYEQYF

j_gene: TRBJ2-3
v_gene: TRBV6-5
CDR3aa: CASSYMGTDTQYF

j_gene: TRBJ2-5
v_gene: TRBV2
CDR3aa: CASTRGDKETQYF

j_gene: TRBJ2-5
v_gene: TRBV2
CDR3aa: CASLIRETQYF

j_gene: TRBJ2-7
v_gene: TRBV2
CDR3aa: CASSEDRSYEQYF

j_gene: TRBJ2-3
v_gene: TRBV18
CDR3aa: CASSLGTVADTQYF

j_gene: TRBJ1-1
v_gene: TRBV6-5
CDR3aa: CASTAPSNTEAFF

j_gene: TRBJ1-5
v_gene: TRBV7-2
CDR3aa: CASSLNGRSNQPQHF

j_gene: TRBJ1-5
v_gene: TRBV2
CDR3aa: CASRKGGGNQPQHF

j_gene: TRBJ1-2
v_gene: TRBV19
CDR3aa: CASRETGDIGGYTF

j_gene: TRBJ2-7
v_gene: TRBV12-3/TRBV12-4
CDR3aa: CASSVDSSYEQYF

j_gene: TRBJ1-2
v_gene: TRBV18
CDR3aa: CASSPGEGYGYTF

j_gene: TRBJ2-7
v_gene: TRBV5-4
CDR3aa: CASSFRDRGRHEQYF